A single TCR beta chain is shown here with its context. The source of the sample is a study of cytomegalovirus exposure and HLA in healthy donors. The V gene lost 0 bases and the J gene lost 2 bases, with 11 bases spanning the gap. The length of the CDR3 is 16 residues. The V gene's germline CDR1 is LGHNA and CDR2 YSLEER. The protocol was immunoSEQ multiplex PCR, while the TCRdb copy is restricted to in-frame clones and leaves out a portion. The table lists under 95,000 clones, 94% of them singletons. This chain connects TRBV4-3 to TRBJ1-5; maybe TRBD1 (5 bases). The sequenced sample consisted of PBMCs. This TCR was sampled from a woman younger than 35 in good health and CMV-seronegative. CDR3 sequence reads: CASSQEWRGGNQPQHF. CDR3 sequence (DNA): TGCGCCAGCAGCCAAGAGTGGAGGGGAGGCAATCAGCCCCAGCATTTT.